The 21 T cell receptor beta chains presented below share a single source sample, sequenced in a study of T cells in Graves' hyperthyroidism and ophthalmopathy. RNA transcripts served as the template for amplifying TCR beta CDR3 regions. A set of HTBI primers served as the primers for a first-round RT-PCR of the TCR CDR3. Using its own MiXCR run on the multiplex PCR reads, TCRdb lists one record per CDR3 protein. Counted here are about half a million distinct CDR3 sequences, around 21% occurring once; the ten biggest clones make up about 30%. The specimen was blood. These receptor sequences come from a man younger than 35 with Graves' hyperthyroidism.

This clonotype was detected only a few times. The chain recombines TRBV7-2 with TRBJ2-5, with TRBD2 matching over 13 bases. The CDR3 runs to 17 residues. J lost 1 base, V lost 3 bases, and 5 bases had no gene match. Germline CDR1 is SGHTA and CDR2 is FQGNSA. DNA for the CDR3: TGTGCCAGCAGCTTCGGACTAGCGGGGGACTTCCAAGAGACCCAGTACTTC. Its protein product is CASSFGLAGDFQETQYF.

This clonotype was counted at least ten times. The chain joins TRBV5-1 to TRBJ2-6; TRBD2 is a possible D gene (6 bases). Trimming cost V 5 bases and J 0 bases, with 9 bases left between them. The CDR3 spans 15 residues. Germline-derived CDR1 and CDR2 are SGHRS and YFSETQ. CDR3 protein: CASREGSSGANVLTF. The CDR3 coding sequence is TGCGCCAGCAGGGAGGGTTCCTCTGGGGCCAACGTCCTGACTTTC.

This clonotype was counted at least ten times. The chain combines TRBV12-3 or TRBV12-4 with TRBJ1-1, with unresolved D. V lost 5 bases and J 0 bases, leaving 19 bases between the germline ends. The length of the CDR3 is 17 residues. CDR3 in amino acids: CASSLINLIGLNTEAFF. In nucleotides, the CDR3 is TGTGCCAGCAGTCTAATCAATCTGATCGGTCTGAACACTGAAGCTTTCTTT.

This clonotype has at least ten counts. V and J are TRBV3-1 and TRBJ2-5; D call uncertain. CDR1 and CDR2 from the germline V gene are LGHDT and YNNKEL (reference sequence). The CDR3 loop spans 15 amino acids. V lost 3 bases and J 2 bases, leaving 13 bases between the germline ends. CDR3 DNA sequence: TGTGCCAGCAGCCACGTATGGGCAGGTCAAGAGACCCAGTACTTC. Its protein product is CASSHVWAGQETQYF.

This clonotype occurred many times. The chain joins TRBV12-3 or TRBV12-4 to TRBJ2-7, with D tentatively TRBD1 (6 bases). The V and J ends lost 6 bases and 3 bases respectively, with 15 bases between them. CDR3 length equals 14 residues. CDR3 DNA sequence: TGTGCCAGCAGAACGAAGGGGGAAATCTACGAGCAGTACTTC. This translates into CASRTKGEIYEQYF.

This clonotype was observed at least ten times. This rearrangement joins TRBV9 to TRBJ1-2; D is uncertain. The V and J ends lost 0 bases and 6 bases respectively, with 12 bases between them. Germline-derived CDR1 and CDR2 are SGDLS and YYNGEE. The CDR3 is 14 residues long. The CDR3 is CASSVVDLRDGYTF. In DNA, the CDR3 is TGTGCCAGCAGCGTAGTCGACCTGAGGGATGGCTACACCTTC.

This clonotype was observed at least ten times. The CDR3 loop is CASSPSPAGGYTF. The CDR3 DNA follows: TGTGCCAGCAGCCCAAGCCCTGCCGGGGGCTACACCTTC. The chain combines TRBV12-3 or TRBV12-4 with TRBJ1-2, with D uncertain. CDR3 size: 13 residues. Trimming stripped 6 bases from V and 8 bases from J, with 16 bases between.

This clonotype has just a few counts. The genes are TRBV18 and TRBJ1-1, with 7 bases matching TRBD1. Germline CDR1 is KGHSH and CDR2 is LQKENI. This CDR3 region has 17 residues. Trimming removed 3 bases from V and 1 base from J; junction bases left unmatched: 11. CDR3 sequence reads: CASSPLPQGGQNTEAFF. The CDR3 DNA reads as TGTGCCAGCTCACCCCTGCCTCAGGGGGGACAGAACACTGAAGCTTTCTTT.

The chain employs TRBV12-3 or TRBV12-4 and TRBJ2-7, with TRBD2 matching over 9 bases. This CDR3 is built from 14 residues. V lost 6 bases and J lost 3; bases outside the gene matches: 6. The CDR3, as DNA: TGTGCCAGCAGGCTCTTAGCGGGGGACTACGAGCAGTACTTC. Protein sequence: CASRLLAGDYEQYF.

Concerning this clonotype: The junction departs from the called germline gene at one end, perhaps through a read error. V gene TRBV5-1 combines with J gene TRBJ1-6; 7 positions match TRBD1. The CDR3 length is 15 residues. CDR1 SGHRS and CDR2 YFSETQ come from the germline V gene. CDR3 bases: TGCGCCAGCAGCTTACTTGGACAGGAGAGCTCACCCATCCACTTT. Translation: CASSLLGQESSPIHF.

This clonotype was observed many times. One end of the junction fails to match germline, which may point to a read error. This chain links TRBV10-3 with TRBJ2-2; D ambiguous. Germline CDR1 and CDR2: ENHRY and SYGVKD. There are 15 residues in the CDR3. CDR3 loop: CAVSESIDVTGELFF. For the CDR3, the DNA is TGTGCCGTCAGTGAGTCGATTGACGTAACCGGGGAGCTGTTTTTT.

The sample holds many counts of this clonotype. At one end the junction does not follow the germline gene, possibly because of a read error. CDR3 in amino acids: CAARTGTYGYTF. CDR3 in DNA: TGTGCCGCCAGGACAGGGACCTATGGCTACACCTTC. This chain joins TRBV15 and TRBJ1-2, with TRBD1 matching 8 bases. Germline lookup yields CDR1 LNHNV and CDR2 YYDKDF (reference sequence). This CDR3 contains 12 residues.

This clonotype was detected a few times. V and J are TRBV6-5 and TRBJ2-2, with TRBD1 as a possible D gene (6 bases). This CDR3 contains 15 residues. Trimming removed 2 bases from V and 5 bases from J, with 12 bases in between. Germline V gene data show CDR1 as MNHEY and CDR2 as SVGAGI. The CDR3 bases are TGTGCCAGCAGTTACGGGGGACACCAGACCGGGGAGCTGTTTTTT. It is translated as CASSYGGHQTGELFF.

This clonotype was seen repeatedly, ten times or more. The germline gene is not matched at one end of the junction; a read error may be the cause. The rearrangement links TRBV7-7 to TRBJ1-1; D is ambiguous. This CDR3 region has 14 residues. Germline V lookup: CDR1 SSHAT, CDR2 FNYEAQ (reference sequence). The DNA for the CDR3 is TGTGCTAGCAGCCCAATTTCAGGGAACACTGAAGCTTTCTTT. Protein: CASSPISGNTEAFF.

This clonotype appeared a single time. This chain joins TRBV11-2 and TRBJ2-5, with D tentatively TRBD2 (5 bases). CDR1 is SGHAT, CDR2 FQNNGV, per germline. The CDR3 loop spans 16 amino acids. The germline V and J ends were trimmed by 0 bases and 5 bases, with 16 bases remaining between them. CDR3 protein: CASSLDRGRVGETQYF. CDR3 coding DNA: TGTGCCAGCAGCTTAGATCGGGGAAGGGTCGGGGAGACCCAGTACTTC.

This clonotype occurred many times. The chain combines TRBV5-1 with TRBJ1-2, with unresolved D. Trimming cost V 3 bases and J 6 bases, with 15 bases left between them. This CDR3 is 14 amino acids long. Germline V gives CDR1 SGHRS, CDR2 YFSETQ. The DNA of the CDR3 is TGCGCCAGCAGCTACAGTGGGGAATGGGATGGCTACACCTTC. Protein sequence: CASSYSGEWDGYTF.

This clonotype occurred many times. This chain uses TRBV13 with TRBJ1-1; no definite D call. This CDR3 spans 15 amino acids. V lost 4 bases, J lost 0 bases, and 12 bases lay in between. Germline lookup yields CDR1 PRHDT and CDR2 FYEKMQ (reference sequence). In DNA form, the CDR3 reads TGTGCCAGCAGCTCCCCAGGCTCGCTGAACACTGAAGCTTTCTTT. Translation gives CASSSPGSLNTEAFF. The full variable domain, rest sourced from reference TRBV13 and TRBJ1-1, is AAGVIQSPRHLIKEKRETATLKCYPIPRHDTVYWYQQGPGQDPQFLISFYEKMQSDKGSIPDRFSAQQFSDYHSELNMSSLELGDSALYFCASSSPGSLNTEAFFGQGTRLTVV.

The CDR3 nucleotides read TGTGCCAGCAGTTCGGCTAGGGGGGGCTCTAACTATGGCTACACCTTC. Protein: CASSSARGGSNYGYTF. J is TRBJ1-2 and V is TRBV28; maybe TRBD1 (6 bases). Between the trimmed V and J ends, which lost 4 bases and 0 bases, there was a span of 15 bases. CDR1 MDHEN and CDR2 SYDVKM come from the germline V gene. The CDR3 contains 16 residues.

The J gene is TRBJ1-5, the V gene TRBV6-1, with TRBD1 identical over 7 bases. CDR1 is MNHNS, CDR2 SASEGT, per germline. There are 14 residues in the CDR3. Trimming cost V 4 bases and J 7 bases; bases outside gene matches: 7. CDR3 sequence: CASSAGQEGQPQHF. DNA for the CDR3: TGTGCCAGCAGTGCAGGACAGGAGGGCCAGCCCCAGCATTTT.

This clonotype came up many times. The chain carries TRBV12-3 or TRBV12-4 and TRBJ2-6; 8 nucleotides align to TRBD2. J lost 4 bases, V lost 8 bases, and 16 bases had no gene match. This CDR3 spans 18 amino acids. CDR3 protein: CASHPGTRGMEGANVLTF. The CDR3 DNA reads TGTGCCAGCCATCCCGGGACTAGGGGAATGGAGGGGGCCAACGTCCTGACTTTC.

This clonotype came up many times. V is TRBV11-2 and J is TRBJ2-2; D ambiguous. The V gene's germline CDR1 is SGHAT and CDR2 FQNNGV. V was trimmed by 5 bases and J by 6 bases, leaving 10 bases between them. The CDR3 runs 13 residues. CDR3 nucleotide sequence: TGTGCCAGCAGCATTCAGGAGCCCGGGGAGCTGTTTTTT. Translated, it gives CASSIQEPGELFF. The variable domain in full, completed from reference TRBV11-2 and TRBJ2-2, reads EAGVAQSPRYKIIEKRQSVAFWCNPISGHATLYWYQQILGQGPKLLIQFQNNGVVDDSQLPKDRFSAERLKGVDSTLKIQPAKLEDSAVYLCASSIQEPGELFFGEGSRLTVL.